A selection of T cell receptor beta chains follows, all from one sample in a study of blood T cell repertoires in COVID-19. Measured with immunoSEQ multiplex PCR; TCRdb has only the in-frame clones, and not every one. This sample has approximately 47,000 clones, with around 90% found just once. Sequenced sample: peripheral blood. All receptors derive from a man between 65 and 85 years old with active COVID-19. CDR3s include the opening cysteine and the closing phenylalanine or tryptophan. The order of the fields is CDR3 protein, CDR3 DNA, V gene, clone size, J gene, D gene, CDR3 length. A D gene is named only where the DNA matches it firmly. Expanded clones get a size class; other rows say once, few or many, or leave the size out.

cdr3_aa: CASSYGTTAYEQYF
cdr3_nt: TGTGCCAGCAGTTACGGGACTACCGCCTACGAGCAGTACTTC
v_call: TRBV6-6
clone_size: NA
j_call: TRBJ2-7
d_call: TRBD2
cdr3_length: 14

cdr3_aa: CAWSFPSNTGELFF
cdr3_nt: TGTGCCTGGAGTTTTCCCTCCAACACCGGGGAGCTGTTTTTT
v_call: TRBV30
clone_size: NA
j_call: TRBJ2-2
d_call: NA
cdr3_length: 14

cdr3_aa: CASSATRDKNIQYF
cdr3_nt: TGTGCCAGCAGTGCGACCCGGGACAAGAACATTCAGTACTTC
v_call: TRBV6-2/TRBV6-3
clone_size: NA
j_call: TRBJ2-4
d_call: NA
cdr3_length: 14

cdr3_aa: CASSQDRGSPLHF
cdr3_nt: TGTGCCAGCAGTCAGGACAGGGGGTCACCCCTCCACTTT
v_call: TRBV7-2
clone_size: NA
j_call: TRBJ1-6
d_call: TRBD1
cdr3_length: 13

cdr3_aa: CASSQVIAGGPTDTQYF
cdr3_nt: TGCGCCAGCAGCCAAGTTATCGCGGGAGGTCCCACAGATACGCAGTATTTT
v_call: TRBV4-3
clone_size: NA
j_call: TRBJ2-3
d_call: TRBD2
cdr3_length: 17

cdr3_aa: CASSPTGPETQYF
cdr3_nt: TGTGCCAGCTCACCTACAGGGCCGGAGACCCAGTACTTC
v_call: TRBV18
clone_size: NA
j_call: TRBJ2-5
d_call: NA
cdr3_length: 13

cdr3_aa: CASSLVAGVRNEQFF
cdr3_nt: TGTGCCAGCAGCTTAGTAGCGGGAGTGAGGAATGAGCAGTTCTTC
v_call: TRBV7-9
clone_size: NA
j_call: TRBJ2-1
d_call: TRBD2
cdr3_length: 15

cdr3_aa: CASSLTIADTEAFF
cdr3_nt: TGTGCCAGCAGCTTAACCATAGCGGACACTGAAGCTTTCTTT
v_call: TRBV7-2
clone_size: NA
j_call: TRBJ1-1
d_call: NA
cdr3_length: 14

cdr3_aa: CASSYPGPNGYTF
cdr3_nt: TGTGCCAGCAGTTATCCAGGGCCCAATGGCTACACCTTC
v_call: TRBV6-2/TRBV6-3
clone_size: NA
j_call: TRBJ1-2
d_call: NA
cdr3_length: 13

cdr3_aa: CASSPGLAGIYNEQFF
cdr3_nt: TGTGCCAGCAGCCCCGGGTTAGCGGGGATCTACAATGAGCAGTTCTTC
v_call: TRBV7-9
clone_size: NA
j_call: TRBJ2-1
d_call: TRBD2
cdr3_length: 16

cdr3_aa: CACSLAGMPNQPQHF
cdr3_nt: TGTGCCTGCTCCTTGGCAGGGATGCCCAATCAGCCCCAGCATTTT
v_call: TRBV30
clone_size: once
j_call: TRBJ1-5
d_call: NA
cdr3_length: 15

cdr3_aa: CASSLFTSGSDETQYF
cdr3_nt: TGTGCCAGCAGTTTATTCACTAGCGGGAGTGACGAGACCCAGTACTTC
v_call: TRBV28
clone_size: NA
j_call: TRBJ2-5
d_call: TRBD2
cdr3_length: 16

cdr3_aa: CASSQDYNEQYF
cdr3_nt: TGCGCCAGCAGCCAAGATTACAACGAGCAGTACTTC
v_call: TRBV4-1
clone_size: NA
j_call: TRBJ2-7
d_call: NA
cdr3_length: 12

cdr3_aa: CASSFYFGGVTEAFF
cdr3_nt: TGTGCCAGCAGTTTCTATTTCGGCGGGGTCACTGAAGCTTTCTTT
v_call: TRBV27
clone_size: NA
j_call: TRBJ1-1
d_call: NA
cdr3_length: 15

cdr3_aa: CASSSQGAAVTEAFF
cdr3_nt: TGTGCCAGCAGCTCCCAGGGGGCGGCGGTAACTGAAGCTTTCTTT
v_call: TRBV5-5
clone_size: NA
j_call: TRBJ1-1
d_call: TRBD1
cdr3_length: 15

cdr3_aa: CASTPSPVSGELFF
cdr3_nt: TGTGCCAGCACTCCCTCCCCGGTTTCCGGGGAGCTGTTTTTT
v_call: TRBV7-3
clone_size: NA
j_call: TRBJ2-2
d_call: NA
cdr3_length: 14

cdr3_aa: CASSVGTVVYGYTF
cdr3_nt: TGTGCCAGCAGTGTCGGGACAGTTGTCTATGGCTACACCTTC
v_call: TRBV5-6
clone_size: NA
j_call: TRBJ1-2
d_call: TRBD1
cdr3_length: 14

cdr3_aa: CASSLGPSPYEQYF
cdr3_nt: TGTGCCAGCAGCTTAGGTCCGAGTCCCTACGAGCAGTACTTC
v_call: TRBV11-2
clone_size: large
j_call: TRBJ2-7
d_call: NA
cdr3_length: 14

cdr3_aa: CASSTGIGRANTGELFF
cdr3_nt: TGTGCCAGCAGCACCGGGATCGGTAGGGCAAACACCGGGGAGCTGTTTTTT
v_call: TRBV7-3
clone_size: NA
j_call: TRBJ2-2
d_call: NA
cdr3_length: 17

cdr3_aa: CASSLTSGHTGELFF
cdr3_nt: TGTGCCAGCAGCTTGACTAGCGGGCACACCGGGGAGCTGTTTTTT
v_call: TRBV5-5
clone_size: NA
j_call: TRBJ2-2
d_call: TRBD2
cdr3_length: 15

cdr3_aa: CATSDNDGRGYNEQFF
cdr3_nt: TGTGCCACCAGTGATAACGACGGGAGGGGCTACAATGAGCAGTTCTTC
v_call: TRBV24-1
clone_size: NA
j_call: TRBJ2-1
d_call: TRBD2
cdr3_length: 16

cdr3_aa: CASSQDWAGKFLYF
cdr3_nt: TGTGCCAGCAGCCAAGATTGGGCAGGGAAGTTTCTGTACTTC
v_call: TRBV4-2
clone_size: NA
j_call: TRBJ2-7
d_call: NA
cdr3_length: 14

cdr3_aa: CASSYSNQGRAEAFF
cdr3_nt: TGTGCCAGCAGTTACTCTAACCAGGGGAGGGCTGAAGCTTTCTTT
v_call: TRBV6-5
clone_size: NA
j_call: TRBJ1-1
d_call: NA
cdr3_length: 15

cdr3_aa: CASRRVAAGNTIYF
cdr3_nt: TGTGCCAGCCGGCGGGTGGCAGCTGGAAACACCATATATTTT
v_call: TRBV6-6
clone_size: NA
j_call: TRBJ1-3
d_call: NA
cdr3_length: 14

cdr3_aa: CASSLQLGGFGDTQYF
cdr3_nt: TGTGCCAGCAGCTTACAGTTAGGAGGGTTCGGAGATACGCAGTATTTT
v_call: TRBV11-1
clone_size: NA
j_call: TRBJ2-3
d_call: NA
cdr3_length: 16

cdr3_aa: CATSDWNLQAYNEQFF
cdr3_nt: TGTGCCACCAGTGATTGGAACCTACAGGCCTACAATGAGCAGTTCTTC
v_call: TRBV24-1
clone_size: NA
j_call: TRBJ2-1
d_call: NA
cdr3_length: 16

cdr3_aa: CASSLPTVFYGYTF
cdr3_nt: TGTGCCAGCTCACTACCGACAGTATTCTATGGCTACACCTTC
v_call: TRBV18
clone_size: NA
j_call: TRBJ1-2
d_call: NA
cdr3_length: 14

cdr3_aa: CASSLTSSNSPLHF
cdr3_nt: TGTGCCAGCAGCTTAACTAGTTCTAATTCACCCCTCCACTTT
v_call: TRBV7-3
clone_size: NA
j_call: TRBJ1-6
d_call: NA
cdr3_length: 14

cdr3_aa: CASSPSLWTGDSPLHF
cdr3_nt: TGTGCCAGCAGCCCCTCGTTATGGACAGGGGACTCACCCCTCCACTTT
v_call: TRBV7-8
clone_size: NA
j_call: TRBJ1-6
d_call: TRBD1
cdr3_length: 16